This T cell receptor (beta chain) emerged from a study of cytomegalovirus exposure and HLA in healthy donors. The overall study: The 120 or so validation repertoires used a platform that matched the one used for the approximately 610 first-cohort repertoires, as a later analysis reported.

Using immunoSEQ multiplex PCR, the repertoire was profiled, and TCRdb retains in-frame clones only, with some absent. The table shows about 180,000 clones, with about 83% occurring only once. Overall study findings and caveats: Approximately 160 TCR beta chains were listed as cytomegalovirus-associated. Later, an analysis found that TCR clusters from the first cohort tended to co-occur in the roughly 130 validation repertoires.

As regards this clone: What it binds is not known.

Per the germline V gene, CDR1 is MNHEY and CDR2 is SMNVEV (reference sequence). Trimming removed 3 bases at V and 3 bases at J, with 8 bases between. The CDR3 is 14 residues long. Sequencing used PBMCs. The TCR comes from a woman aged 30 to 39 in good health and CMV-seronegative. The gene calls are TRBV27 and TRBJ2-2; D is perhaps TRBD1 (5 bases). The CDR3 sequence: CASSFFRDTGELFF. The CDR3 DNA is TGTGCCAGCAGTTTCTTCAGGGACACCGGGGAGCTGTTTTTT.